One and the same sample provided the 21 T cell receptor beta chains below, sequenced in a study of cytomegalovirus exposure and HLA in healthy donors. Both 60 Vbeta primers and 13 Jbeta primers went into the PCR. The protocol was immunoSEQ multiplex PCR, while the TCRdb copy is restricted to in-frame clones and leaves out a portion. The sample includes roughly 150,000 clones, around 66% of them seen just once. The sample taken for sequencing was PBMCs. The receptors here all came from a young woman in good health and CMV-seropositive.

The genes are TRBV5-1 and TRBJ1-1; D may be TRBD1 (5 bases). V was shortened by 2 bases and J by 4 bases, with 9 bases between the two germline ends. From germline, CDR1 is SGHRS and CDR2 YFSETQ. The CDR3 is made up of 13 amino acids. CDR3 sequence reads: CASSFRASTEAFF. The CDR3 DNA follows: TGCGCCAGCAGCTTCAGGGCGTCCACTGAAGCTTTCTTT.

This clone was counted a single time. The gene calls are TRBV10-1 and TRBJ2-5; D gene uncertain. The germline gives CDR1 WNHNN, CDR2 SYGVQD (reference sequence). V gave up 3 bases and J gave up 2 bases, with 4 bases separating them. The CDR3 totals 12 residues. The CDR3 DNA is TGCGCCAGCAGTGACGGGCAAGAGACCCAGTACTTC. Translated, it gives CASSDGQETQYF.

CDR3 nucleotides: TGTGCCTGGGGGACTAAGTACAATGAGCAGTTCTTC. Translating gives CAWGTKYNEQFF. V usage is TRBV30 and J usage is TRBJ2-1; 7 bases are a match to TRBD2. Germline lookup yields CDR1 GTSNPN and CDR2 SVGIG (reference sequence). This CDR3 is 12 amino acids long. Losses at the gene ends were 5 bases for V and 4 bases for J; bases not matched to a gene: 2.

V usage is TRBV7-8 and J usage is TRBJ2-2; 9 bases are a match to TRBD1. Trimming took 4 bases from V and 6 from J; bases not matched to a gene: 9. The CDR3 consists of 16 residues. Germline V gene lookup returns CDR1 SGHVS and CDR2 FQNEAQ. CDR3 in DNA: TGTGCCAGCAGCTCCACCGGGACAGGGTGGGCCGGGGAGCTGTTTTTT. Protein sequence: CASSSTGTGWAGELFF.

This chain links TRBV9 with TRBJ2-2; TRBD1 matches at 7 bases. The CDR3 consists of 16 residues. V dropped 2 bases and J dropped 0; count of bases not matched to a gene: 4. Germline CDR1 SGDLS, CDR2 YYNGEE. The CDR3 loop is CASSVLGQTNTGELFF. CDR3 coding DNA: TGTGCCAGCAGCGTTCTGGGACAGACGAACACCGGGGAGCTGTTTTTT.

The V gene is TRBV9, the J gene TRBJ2-7; D is unresolved. CDR1 is SGDLS and CDR2 is YYNGEE in the germline V gene. The CDR3 totals 12 residues. Trimming left V 7 bases short and J 5 bases short, with 13 bases between. CDR3 region: CASSGNEDEQYF. In DNA form, the CDR3 reads TGTGCCAGCTCCGGCAACGAGGACGAGCAGTACTTC.

The V and J genes are TRBV4-1 and TRBJ2-1; 11 positions match TRBD2. V lost 1 base and J lost 7; bases outside the gene matches: 9. CDR3 length: 17 amino acids. From germline, CDR1 is MGHRA and CDR2 YSYEKL. CDR3 region: CASSQGLTSGRKNEQFF. CDR3 in DNA: TGCGCCAGCAGCCAAGGTCTAACTAGCGGGAGAAAGAATGAGCAGTTCTTC.

This clone was picked up a small number of times. The chain employs TRBV11-2 and TRBJ1-2; possibly TRBD1 for D (6 bases). The V and J ends lost 0 bases and 7 bases respectively, with 12 bases between them. CDR3 length: 14 residues. In germline, CDR1 is SGHAT, CDR2 FQNNGV. In DNA, the CDR3 is TGTGCCAGCAGCTTAGAACCACAGGGCCTTGGCTACACCTTC. It specifies CASSLEPQGLGYTF. The full variable domain, rest sourced from reference TRBV11-2 and TRBJ1-2, is EAGVAQSPRYKIIEKRQSVAFWCNPISGHATLYWYQQILGQGPKLLIQFQNNGVVDDSQLPKDRFSAERLKGVDSTLKIQPAKLEDSAVYLCASSLEPQGLGYTFGSGTRLTVV.

The chain carries TRBV6-1 and TRBJ1-4; TRBD1 agrees at 9 bases. The CDR3 covers 14 residues. Germline trimming cut 3 bases from V and 8 bases from J; bases unmatched to any gene: 4. The V gene's germline CDR1 is MNHNS and CDR2 SASEGT. The CDR3 DNA reads TGTGCCAGCAGTGATAGACAGGGGGGAGAAAAACTGTTTTTT. Residues: CASSDRQGGEKLFF.

J is TRBJ2-3 and V is TRBV5-4; D is perhaps TRBD2 (6 bases). The CDR3 spans 17 residues. Germline assignment: CDR1 SGHNT and CDR2 YYREEE (reference sequence). V shed 4 bases and J shed 2 bases, with 20 bases lying between them. CDR3 loop: CASSKTWSGEFTDTQYF. CDR3 DNA: TGTGCCAGCAGCAAGACGTGGTCGGGGGAATTCACAGATACGCAGTATTTT.

The rearrangement uses TRBV29-1 and TRBJ2-1; 8 nucleotides line up with TRBD2. Trimming took 2 bases from V and 5 from J; bases not matched to a gene: 14. Looked up from germline, CDR1 is SQVTM and CDR2 is ANQGSEA. The CDR3 is made up of 17 amino acids. CDR3 nucleotide sequence: TGCAGCGTTGAAATCGCCCTACCGGGGGGGCCGGACAATGAGCAGTTCTTC. This encodes CSVEIALPGGPDNEQFF.

The table lists this clone with a few counts. This chain connects TRBV2 to TRBJ1-2; a possible D gene is TRBD1 (5 bases). The ends were cut back, 2 bases at V and 2 bases at J, with 6 bases in the middle. The CDR3 runs to 13 residues. Germline V CDR1 and CDR2: SNHLY, FYNNEI. CDR3 coding DNA: TGTGCCAGCAGTGAAAACAGGAACTATGGCTACACCTTC. Amino acid sequence: CASSENRNYGYTF.

This clone was seen just once. This specimen includes other DNA sequences encoding the same CDR3. This rearrangement joins TRBV7-2 to TRBJ1-5; 7 positions agree with TRBD1. CDR1 SGHTA and CDR2 FQGNSA come from the germline V gene. V was pared by 2 bases and J by 5 bases, with 0 bases of the junction left unmatched. This CDR3 has 13 residues. The CDR3 protein is CASSLQGDQPQHF. CDR3 coding DNA: TGTGCCAGCAGCTTACAGGGGGATCAGCCCCAGCATTTT. Together with reference TRBV7-2 and TRBJ1-5, the CDR3 gives the full variable domain: GAGVSQSPSNKVTEKGKDVELRCDPISGHTALYWYRQSLGQGLEFLIYFQGNSAPDKSGLPSDRFSAERTGGSVSTLTIQRTQQEDSAVYLCASSLQGDQPQHFGDGTRLSIL.

V is TRBV19 and J is TRBJ1-5, with D possibly matching TRBD1 (5 bases). This CDR3 has 15 amino acids. Germline V CDR1 and CDR2: LNHDA, SQIVND (reference sequence). The V end was cut by 3 bases, the J end by 4 bases, with 13 bases between. This chain's CDR3 is CASSIWGDMNQPQHF. The CDR3 DNA follows: TGTGCCAGTAGTATTTGGGGGGATATGAATCAGCCCCAGCATTTT.

The V call is TRBV7-3, the J call TRBJ2-3; 11 bases map to TRBD1. This CDR3 has 14 residues. V shed 5 bases and J 3 bases; nucleotides not matched to a gene: 1. CDR1 SGHTA and CDR2 FQGTGA come from the germline V gene. The DNA for the CDR3 is TGTGCCAGCAGCGGGACAGGGGGTACAGATACGCAGTATTTT. Translating it yields CASSGTGGTDTQYF.

The rearrangement links TRBV6-1 to TRBJ2-3, with unresolved D. Germline V CDR1 and CDR2: MNHNS, SASEGT. Trimming pared 2 bases from V and 8 bases from J, leaving 8 bases between. The CDR3 runs 12 residues. Here the CDR3 reads CASSELRGTQYF. CDR3 coding DNA: TGTGCCAGCAGTGAACTCCGCGGTACGCAGTATTTT.

This clone was seen only a few times. The CDR3 loop reads CASSQGPRGAYEQYF. CDR3 DNA sequence: TGCGCCAGCAGCCAAGGGCCTCGGGGGGCCTACGAGCAGTACTTC. This chain links TRBV4-1 with TRBJ2-7; 7 nucleotides agree with TRBD2. The CDR3 is 15 residues long. The V gene's germline CDR1 is MGHRA and CDR2 YSYEKL. With 1 base clipped from V and 2 bases from J, the junction kept 5 bases outside the gene matches.

CDR3 residues: CASSGGRGRNSPLHF. The CDR3 DNA reads as TGTGCCAGCAGCGGCGGACGCGGGCGAAATTCACCCCTCCACTTT. The V gene is TRBV9, the J gene TRBJ1-6, with unresolved D. Trimming pared 3 bases from V and 7 bases from J, leaving 14 bases between. The CDR3 contains 15 residues. Germline V gene data show CDR1 as SGDLS and CDR2 as YYNGEE. Based on the CDR3 plus reference TRBV9 and TRBJ1-6, the full variable domain is DSGVTQTPKHLITATGQRVTLRCSPRSGDLSVYWYQQSLDQGLQFLIQYYNGEERAKGNILERFSAQQFPDLHSELNLSSLELGDSALYFCASSGGRGRNSPLHFGNGTRLTVT.

The J gene is TRBJ2-1, the V gene TRBV6-5, with 13 bases fitting TRBD2. V lost 8 bases and J lost 7; bases outside the gene matches: 2. The CDR3 loop spans 13 amino acids. Germline CDR1 and CDR2: MNHEY and SVGAGI. The CDR3 nucleotides read TGTGCCAGCCGGGGACTAGCGGGAAATGAGCAGTTCTTC. Translation gives CASRGLAGNEQFF.

The rearrangement joins TRBV10-3 to TRBJ1-2, with a tentative D call TRBD1 (5 bases). Trimming took 0 bases from V and 1 from J, leaving 24 bases between them. Germline lookup yields CDR1 ENHRY and CDR2 SYGVKD. The CDR3 runs 20 residues. CDR3 nucleotide sequence: TGTGCCATCAGTGAGTCGGCTCAGGGATACAGCCCCAAAGTTAACTATGGCTACACCTTC. Translating gives CAISESAQGYSPKVNYGYTF.

The sample holds a few counts of this clone. The V gene is TRBV5-1, the J gene TRBJ2-2, with no clear D. CDR3 length equals 14 residues. Germline lookup yields CDR1 SGHRS and CDR2 YFSETQ. Trimming removed 2 bases from V and 6 bases from J, with 11 bases in between. This CDR3 reads CASSLFEVPGELFF. CDR3 bases: TGCGCCAGCAGCTTATTCGAGGTTCCCGGGGAGCTGTTTTTT.